These T cell receptor beta chains were read from a single sample in a study of CD4 T cells in relation to SARS-CoV-2 and coronaviruses. Data came from immunoSEQ multiplex PCR; TCRdb stores just in-frame clones and leaves some out. The sample comprises under 30,000 clones, roughly four fifths of which are singletons, and 13% to 15% rests with the top ten. Antigens for these TCRs are unknown. Sequenced sample: CD4+ T cells from PBMCs, cultured in vitro. The origin of the receptors is a human donor in good health. Both conserved end residues are part of each CDR3. A D gene is named only where the DNA matches it firmly. Only some rows state a clone size, as once, few, many or a class for expanded clones.

CDR3,DNA,J,size,D,V
CASSSTGADYGYTF,TGTGCCAGCAGCTCCACGGGGGCAGACTATGGCTACACCTTC,TRBJ1-2,few,-,TRBV7-3
CASSGIQVSNQPQHF,TGTGCCAGCAGTGGGATACAGGTCAGCAATCAGCCCCAGCATTTT,TRBJ1-5,-,-,TRBV2
CASSQEITGTSGRHNEQFF,TGTGCCAGCAGCCAAGAAATTACCGGGACTAGCGGGAGGCACAATGAGCAGTTCTTC,TRBJ2-1,once,TRBD2,TRBV3-1/TRBV3-2
CASTSTGGSYEQYF,TGCGCCAGCACCTCGACGGGGGGCTCCTACGAGCAGTACTTC,TRBJ2-7,-,TRBD2,TRBV5-1
CATSPFMGRETQYF,TGTGCCACCAGTCCCTTTATGGGGAGGGAGACCCAGTACTTC,TRBJ2-5,-,-,TRBV24-1
CASSVGSAVYGYTF,TGTGCCAGCAGCGTAGGTAGCGCGGTCTACGGCTACACCTTC,TRBJ1-2,few,-,TRBV9
CASADRVNNSPLHF,TGTGCCAGCGCAGACAGGGTCAATAATTCACCCCTCCACTTT,TRBJ1-6,-,TRBD1,TRBV3-1/TRBV3-2
CASSFSRGKETQYF,TGCGCCAGCAGCTTTTCCAGGGGGAAAGAGACCCAGTACTTC,TRBJ2-5,-,TRBD1,TRBV5-1
CASSLPSGSGYTF,TGTGCCAGCAGTTTACCGTCCGGATCTGGCTACACCTTC,TRBJ1-2,-,-,TRBV28
CASSLEGRLTDTQYF,TGTGCCAGCAGCTTAGAAGGCAGACTCACAGATACGCAGTATTTT,TRBJ2-3,-,-,TRBV11-3
CASSLTGGTSPLHF,TGTGCCAGCAGCTTGACAGGGGGCACTTCACCCCTCCACTTT,TRBJ1-6,-,TRBD1,TRBV7-3
CASSLWDRETYEQYF,TGTGCCAGCAGCCTTTGGGACAGGGAAACCTACGAGCAGTACTTC,TRBJ2-7,once,TRBD1,TRBV7-2
CASSKQGAGTGELFF,TGTGCCAGCAGCAAGCAGGGGGCGGGCACCGGGGAGCTGTTTTTT,TRBJ2-2,-,TRBD1,TRBV7-3
CASSQVLGSGGYTETDTQYF,TGCGCCAGCAGCCAAGTATTGGGTAGCGGGGGGTATACCGAGACAGATACGCAGTATTTT,TRBJ2-3,-,TRBD2,TRBV4-3
CASSLAEFEKLFF,TGTGCCAGCAGTTTAGCTGAGTTTGAAAAACTGTTTTTT,TRBJ1-4,-,-,TRBV12-3/TRBV12-4
CASSQTPFGGGGPPEQFF,TGTGCCAGCAGCCAAACCCCCTTCGGTGGCGGGGGACCCCCAGAGCAGTTCTTC,TRBJ2-1,-,TRBD2,TRBV3-1/TRBV3-2
CASSSRSRKGSPLHF,TGTGCCAGCAGCTCCCGGAGCAGAAAGGGTTCACCCCTCCACTTT,TRBJ1-6,-,-,TRBV21-1
CASSREVGEQFF,TGTGCCAGTAGCCGGGAGGTCGGAGAGCAGTTCTTC,TRBJ2-1,-,TRBD2,TRBV19
CASAASNQPQHF,TGTGCCAGCGCGGCTAGCAATCAGCCCCAGCATTTT,TRBJ1-5,-,-,TRBV6-1
CASSSALGEQPQHF,TGTGCCAGCAGCTCGGCCCTCGGGGAGCAGCCCCAGCATTTT,TRBJ1-5,-,-,TRBV7-2
CASSQGGNQPQHF,TGCGCCAGCAGCCAAGGGGGGAATCAGCCCCAGCATTTT,TRBJ1-5,-,-,TRBV4-1
CSCRVGLNQPQHF,TGCAGCTGCCGGGTGGGTCTCAATCAGCCCCAGCATTTT,TRBJ1-5,-,-,TRBV29-1
CASSSGVASNQPQHF,TGTGCCAGCAGCTCTGGGGTGGCGAGCAATCAGCCCCAGCATTTT,TRBJ1-5,-,-,TRBV7-2
CASSKWSSGDQETQYF,TGTGCCAGCAGCAAATGGTCTAGCGGGGATCAAGAGACCCAGTACTTC,TRBJ2-5,-,TRBD2,TRBV11-3
CASSQRSGSTDTQYF,TGTGCCAGCAGCCAACGAAGCGGGAGCACAGATACGCAGTATTTT,TRBJ2-3,-,-,TRBV14
CASSLGTLLGNTIYF,TGCGCCAGCAGCTTGGGAACACTTCTCGGAAACACCATATATTTT,TRBJ1-3,few,-,TRBV5-1